The rows below give T cell receptor beta chains drawn from one sample of a study of STAT5B mutations in CD4+ large granular lymphocyte leukemia. The protocol was immunoSEQ multiplex PCR, while the TCRdb copy is restricted to in-frame clones and leaves out a portion. The sample comprises tens of thousands of clones, over 70% of which are singletons, and over 0.4% rests with the top ten. Sequences were obtained from CD4+ T cells from blood buffy coats. The receptors here all came from a human donor in good health. Each CDR3 is given with its conserved first and last residue. Each record gives: D gene, clone size, V gene, J gene, CDR3 protein, CDR3 DNA. D genes are given only for firm matches. The size of a clone is reported for some rows only, either as once, few or many, or as a class for expanded clones.

D: .
size: .
V: TRBV6-6
J: TRBJ2-1
CDR3: CASSTHQGTVNEQFF
DNA: TGTGCCAGCAGCACGCACCAGGGGACGGTCAATGAGCAGTTCTTC

D: .
size: .
V: TRBV5-1
J: TRBJ2-5
CDR3: CASSELQETQYF
DNA: TGCGCCAGCAGCGAGCTACAAGAGACCCAGTACTTC

D: TRBD1
size: .
V: TRBV4-3
J: TRBJ1-2
CDR3: CASSQGQGSSYGYTF
DNA: TGCGCCAGCAGCCAGGGACAGGGGAGTAGCTATGGCTACACCTTC

D: TRBD1
size: .
V: TRBV18
J: TRBJ1-5
CDR3: CASSPIRQGSQPQHF
DNA: TGTGCCAGCTCACCAATCAGACAGGGAAGTCAGCCCCAGCATTTT

D: .
size: .
V: TRBV7-2
J: TRBJ2-3
CDR3: CASSLGAVSTDTQYF
DNA: TGTGCCAGCAGCTTAGGCGCAGTTAGCACAGATACGCAGTATTTT

D: TRBD1
size: .
V: TRBV10-3
J: TRBJ2-7
CDR3: CATHLGTGKGPNEQYF
DNA: TGTGCCACCCATCTGGGGACAGGGAAAGGTCCAAACGAGCAGTACTTC

D: .
size: few
V: TRBV28
J: TRBJ2-7
CDR3: CASSFPTGPTYEQYF
DNA: TGTGCCAGCAGTTTCCCAACCGGGCCTACCTACGAGCAGTACTTC

D: .
size: .
V: TRBV18
J: TRBJ2-7
CDR3: CASSPNPGAEQYF
DNA: TGTGCCAGCTCACCAAATCCGGGGGCCGAGCAGTACTTC

D: .
size: .
V: TRBV5-1
J: TRBJ2-3
CDR3: CASSLGNTDTQYF
DNA: TGCGCCAGCAGCTTGGGGAACACAGATACGCAGTATTTT

D: TRBD2
size: once
V: TRBV4-1
J: TRBJ2-5
CDR3: CASSQDHWTSGGPGETQYF
DNA: TGCGCCAGCAGCCAAGATCACTGGACTAGCGGGGGCCCGGGAGAGACCCAGTACTTC

D: TRBD2
size: .
V: TRBV7-6
J: TRBJ2-1
CDR3: CASSNRGSSHEQFF
DNA: TGTGCCAGCAGCAATCGCGGGAGTAGCCATGAGCAGTTCTTC

D: TRBD1
size: few
V: TRBV10-2
J: TRBJ2-7
CDR3: CASRQGSQLSYEQYF
DNA: TGCGCCAGCAGACAGGGGTCCCAACTCTCCTACGAGCAGTACTTC

D: TRBD1
size: .
V: TRBV5-1
J: TRBJ2-3
CDR3: CASSPGTGGPPSTDTQYF
DNA: TGCGCCAGCAGCCCGGGGACAGGGGGCCCGCCAAGCACAGATACGCAGTATTTT

D: .
size: .
V: TRBV7-2
J: TRBJ2-7
CDR3: CASSLAASYEQYF
DNA: TGTGCCAGCAGCTTAGCAGCCAGCTACGAGCAGTACTTC

D: .
size: .
V: TRBV18
J: TRBJ2-3
CDR3: CASSPVRTDTQYF
DNA: TGTGCCAGCTCCCCGGTGCGCACAGATACGCAGTATTTT